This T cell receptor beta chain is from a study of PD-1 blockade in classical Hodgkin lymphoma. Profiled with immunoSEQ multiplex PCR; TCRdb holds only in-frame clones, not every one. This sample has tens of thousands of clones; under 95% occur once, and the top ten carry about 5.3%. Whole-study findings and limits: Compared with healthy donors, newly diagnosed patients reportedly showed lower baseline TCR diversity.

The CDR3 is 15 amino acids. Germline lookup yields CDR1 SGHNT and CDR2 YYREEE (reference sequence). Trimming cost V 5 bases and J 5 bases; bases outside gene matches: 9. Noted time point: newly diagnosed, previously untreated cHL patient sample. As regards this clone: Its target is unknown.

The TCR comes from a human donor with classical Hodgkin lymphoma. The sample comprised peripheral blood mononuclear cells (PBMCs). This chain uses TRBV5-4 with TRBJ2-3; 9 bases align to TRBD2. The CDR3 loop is CASRLAGSPVDTQYF. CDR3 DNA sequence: TGTGCCAGCAGGCTAGCGGGAAGCCCGGTAGATACGCAGTATTTT.